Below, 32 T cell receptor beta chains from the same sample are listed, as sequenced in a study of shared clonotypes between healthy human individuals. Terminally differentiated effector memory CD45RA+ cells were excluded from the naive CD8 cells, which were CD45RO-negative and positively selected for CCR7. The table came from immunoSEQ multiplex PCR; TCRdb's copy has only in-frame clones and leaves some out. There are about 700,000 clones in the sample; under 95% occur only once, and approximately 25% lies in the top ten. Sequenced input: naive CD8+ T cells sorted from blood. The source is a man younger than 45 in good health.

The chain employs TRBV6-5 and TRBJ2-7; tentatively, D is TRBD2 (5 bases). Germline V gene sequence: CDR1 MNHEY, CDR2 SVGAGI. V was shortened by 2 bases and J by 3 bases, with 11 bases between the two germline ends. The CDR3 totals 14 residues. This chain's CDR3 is CASSYMREDYEQYF. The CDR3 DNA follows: TGTGCCAGCAGTTACATGAGGGAAGACTACGAGCAGTACTTC.

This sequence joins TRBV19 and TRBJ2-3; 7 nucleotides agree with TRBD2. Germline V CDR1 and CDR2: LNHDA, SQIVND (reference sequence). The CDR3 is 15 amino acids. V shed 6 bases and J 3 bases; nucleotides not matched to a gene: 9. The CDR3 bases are TGTGCCAGTAGAAGTGTCCATAGCGGGACAGATACGCAGTATTTT. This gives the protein CASRSVHSGTDTQYF.

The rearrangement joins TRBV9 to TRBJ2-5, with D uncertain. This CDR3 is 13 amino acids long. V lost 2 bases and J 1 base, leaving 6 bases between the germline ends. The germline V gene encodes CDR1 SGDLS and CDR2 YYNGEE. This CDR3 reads CASSVPPQETQYF. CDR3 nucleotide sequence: TGTGCCAGCAGCGTTCCCCCCCAAGAGACCCAGTACTTC.

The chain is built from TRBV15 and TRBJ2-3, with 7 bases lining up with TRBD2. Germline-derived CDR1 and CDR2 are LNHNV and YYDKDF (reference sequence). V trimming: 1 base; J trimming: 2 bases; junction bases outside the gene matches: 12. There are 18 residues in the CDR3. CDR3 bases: TGTGCCACCAGCAGAGTACCGCGGGGAAGCGGGGACACAGATACGCAGTATTTT. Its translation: CATSRVPRGSGDTDTQYF.

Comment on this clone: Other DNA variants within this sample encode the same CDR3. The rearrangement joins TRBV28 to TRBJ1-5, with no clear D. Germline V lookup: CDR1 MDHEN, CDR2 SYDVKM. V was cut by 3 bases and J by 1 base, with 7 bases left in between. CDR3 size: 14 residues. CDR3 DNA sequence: TGTGCCAGCAGTTTCCGGCAGAGCAATCAGCCCCAGCATTTT. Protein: CASSFRQSNQPQHF.

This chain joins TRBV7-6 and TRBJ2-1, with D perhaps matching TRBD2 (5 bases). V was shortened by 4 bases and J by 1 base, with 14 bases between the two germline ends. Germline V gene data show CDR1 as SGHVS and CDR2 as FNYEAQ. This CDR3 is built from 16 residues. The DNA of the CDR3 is TGTGCCAGCAGCTCCGACCCGCCGGGGTCCTACAATGAGCAGTTCTTC. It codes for CASSSDPPGSYNEQFF. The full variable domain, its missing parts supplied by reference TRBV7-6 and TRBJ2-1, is GAGVSQSPRYKVTKRGQDVALRCDPISGHVSLYWYRQALGQGPEFLTYFNYEAQQDKSGLPNDRFSAERPEGSISTLTIQRTEQRDSAMYRCASSSDPPGSYNEQFFGPGTRLTVL.

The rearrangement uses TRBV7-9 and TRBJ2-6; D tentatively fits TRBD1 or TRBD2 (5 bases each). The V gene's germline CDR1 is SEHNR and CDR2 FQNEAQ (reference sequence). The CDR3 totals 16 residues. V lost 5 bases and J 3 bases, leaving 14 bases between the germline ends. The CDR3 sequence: CASSTRQPLGANVLTF. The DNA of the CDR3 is TGTGCCAGCAGCACTAGACAGCCTCTTGGGGCCAACGTCCTGACTTTC.

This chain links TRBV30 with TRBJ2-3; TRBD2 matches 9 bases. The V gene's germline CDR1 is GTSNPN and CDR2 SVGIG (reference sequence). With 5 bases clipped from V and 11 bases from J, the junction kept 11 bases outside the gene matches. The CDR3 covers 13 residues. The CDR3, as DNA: TGTGCCTGGGGTAGCGGGAGAGGGATGGGGCAGTATTTT. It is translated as CAWGSGRGMGQYF.

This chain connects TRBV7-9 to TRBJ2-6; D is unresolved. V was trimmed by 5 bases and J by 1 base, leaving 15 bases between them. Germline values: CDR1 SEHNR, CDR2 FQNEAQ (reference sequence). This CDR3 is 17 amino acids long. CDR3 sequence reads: CASSPNVIVSGANVLTF. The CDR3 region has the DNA TGTGCCAGCAGCCCCAACGTTATAGTTTCTGGGGCCAACGTCCTGACTTTC. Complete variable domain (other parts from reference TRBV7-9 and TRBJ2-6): DTGVSQNPRHKITKRGQNVTFRCDPISEHNRLYWYRQTLGQGPEFLTYFQNEAQLEKSRLLSDRFSAERPKGSFSTLEIQRTEQGDSAMYLCASSPNVIVSGANVLTFGAGSRLTVL.

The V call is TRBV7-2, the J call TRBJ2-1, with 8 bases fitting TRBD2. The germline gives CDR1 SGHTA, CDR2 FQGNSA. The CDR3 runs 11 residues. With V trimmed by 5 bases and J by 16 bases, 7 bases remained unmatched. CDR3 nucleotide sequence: TGTGCCAGCAGCCCTAGCGGGCCCCTTTTCTTC. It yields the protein CASSPSGPLFF.

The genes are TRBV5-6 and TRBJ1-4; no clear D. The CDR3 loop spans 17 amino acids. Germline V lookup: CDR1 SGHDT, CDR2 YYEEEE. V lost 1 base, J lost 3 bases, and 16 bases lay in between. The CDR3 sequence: CASSLNLGYGANEKLFF. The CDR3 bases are TGTGCCAGCAGCTTGAATCTAGGTTATGGAGCTAATGAAAAACTGTTTTTT.

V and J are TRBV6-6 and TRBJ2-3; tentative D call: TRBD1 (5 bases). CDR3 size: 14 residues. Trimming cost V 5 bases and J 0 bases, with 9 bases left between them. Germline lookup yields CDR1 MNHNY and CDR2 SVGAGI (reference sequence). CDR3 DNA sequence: TGTGCCAGCAGTAGCCAGGGCAGCACAGATACGCAGTATTTT. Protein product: CASSSQGSTDTQYF.

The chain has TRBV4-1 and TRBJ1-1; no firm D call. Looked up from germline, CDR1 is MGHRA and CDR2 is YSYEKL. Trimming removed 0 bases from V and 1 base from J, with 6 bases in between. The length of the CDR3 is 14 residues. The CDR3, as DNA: TGCGCCAGCAGCCAAGATGGGTGGAACACTGAAGCTTTCTTT. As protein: CASSQDGWNTEAFF.

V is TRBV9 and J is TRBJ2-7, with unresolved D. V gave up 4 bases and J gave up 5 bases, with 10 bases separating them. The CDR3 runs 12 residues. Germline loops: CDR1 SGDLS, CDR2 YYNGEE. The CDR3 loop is CASSPRPDEQYF. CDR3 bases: TGTGCCAGCAGCCCCCGTCCTGACGAGCAGTACTTC.

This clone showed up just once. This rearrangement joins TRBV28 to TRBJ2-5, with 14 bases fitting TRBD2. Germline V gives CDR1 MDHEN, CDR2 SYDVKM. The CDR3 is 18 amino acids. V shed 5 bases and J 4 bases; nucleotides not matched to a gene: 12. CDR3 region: CASSPRTSGRWSGETQYF. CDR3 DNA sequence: TGTGCCAGCAGTCCTAGGACTAGCGGGAGGTGGAGTGGAGAGACCCAGTACTTC.

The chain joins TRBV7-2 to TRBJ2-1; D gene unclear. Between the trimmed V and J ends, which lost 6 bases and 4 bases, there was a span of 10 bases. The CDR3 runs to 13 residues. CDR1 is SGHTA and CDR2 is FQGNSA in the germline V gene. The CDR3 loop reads CASRGIGYNEQFF. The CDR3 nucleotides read TGTGCCAGCAGGGGGATCGGTTACAATGAGCAGTTCTTC.

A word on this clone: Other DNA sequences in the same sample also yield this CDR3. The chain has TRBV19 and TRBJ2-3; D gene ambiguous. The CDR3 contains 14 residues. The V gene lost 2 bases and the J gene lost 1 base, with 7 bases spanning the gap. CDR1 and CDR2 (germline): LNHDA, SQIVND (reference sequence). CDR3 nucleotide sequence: TGTGCCAGTAGTATAAGTGGGGGCACAGATACGCAGTATTTT. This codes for CASSISGGTDTQYF. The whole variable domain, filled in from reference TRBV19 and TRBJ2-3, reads DGGITQSPKYLFRKEGQNVTLSCEQNLNHDAMYWYRQDPGQGLRLIYYSQIVNDFQKGDIAEGYSVSREKKESFPLTVTSAQKNPTAFYLCASSISGGTDTQYFGPGTRLTVL.

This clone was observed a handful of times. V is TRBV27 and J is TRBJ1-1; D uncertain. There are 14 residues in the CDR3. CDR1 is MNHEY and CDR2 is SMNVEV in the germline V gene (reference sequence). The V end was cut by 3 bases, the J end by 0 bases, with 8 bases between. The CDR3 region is CASSFRQLNTEAFF. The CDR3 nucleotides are TGTGCCAGCAGTTTTAGGCAGCTGAACACTGAAGCTTTCTTT.

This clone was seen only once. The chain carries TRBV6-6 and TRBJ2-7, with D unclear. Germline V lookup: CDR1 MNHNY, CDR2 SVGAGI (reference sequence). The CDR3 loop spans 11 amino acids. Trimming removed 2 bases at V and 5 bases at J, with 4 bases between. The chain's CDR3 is CASSYNNEQYF. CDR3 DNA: TGTGCCAGCAGTTACAACAACGAGCAGTACTTC.

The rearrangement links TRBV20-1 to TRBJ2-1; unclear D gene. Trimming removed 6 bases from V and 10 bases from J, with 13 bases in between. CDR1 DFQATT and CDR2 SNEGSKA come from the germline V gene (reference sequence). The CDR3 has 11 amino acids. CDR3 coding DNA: TGCAGTGCCCTAGATTGGTCGGAGCAGTTCTTC. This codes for CSALDWSEQFF.

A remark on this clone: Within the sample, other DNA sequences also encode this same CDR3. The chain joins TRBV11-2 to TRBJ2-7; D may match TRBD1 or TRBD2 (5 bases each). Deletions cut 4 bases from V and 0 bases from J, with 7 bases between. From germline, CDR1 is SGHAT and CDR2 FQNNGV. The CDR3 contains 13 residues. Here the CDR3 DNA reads TGTGCCAGCAGCTCGGGGCCCTCCTACGAGCAGTACTTC. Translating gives CASSSGPSYEQYF.

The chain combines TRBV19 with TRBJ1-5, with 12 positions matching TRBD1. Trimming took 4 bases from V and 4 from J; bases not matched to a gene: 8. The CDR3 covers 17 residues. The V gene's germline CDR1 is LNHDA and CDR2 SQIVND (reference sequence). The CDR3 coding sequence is TGTGCCAGTAGTAGTGAGGGACAGGGGGCTATGAATCAGCCCCAGCATTTT. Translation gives CASSSEGQGAMNQPQHF.

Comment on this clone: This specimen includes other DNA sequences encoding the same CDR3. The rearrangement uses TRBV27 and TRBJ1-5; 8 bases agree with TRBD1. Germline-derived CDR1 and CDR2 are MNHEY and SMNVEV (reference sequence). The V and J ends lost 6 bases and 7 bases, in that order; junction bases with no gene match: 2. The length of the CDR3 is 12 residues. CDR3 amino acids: CASRQGGQPQHF. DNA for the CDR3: TGTGCCAGCAGACAGGGGGGCCAGCCCCAGCATTTT.

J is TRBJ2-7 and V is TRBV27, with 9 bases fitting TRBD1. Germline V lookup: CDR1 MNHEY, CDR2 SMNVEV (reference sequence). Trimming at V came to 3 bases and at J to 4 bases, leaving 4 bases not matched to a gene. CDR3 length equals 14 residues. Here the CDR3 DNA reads TGTGCCAGCAGTTTGGGACAGGGAAAGTACGAGCAGTACTTC. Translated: CASSLGQGKYEQYF.

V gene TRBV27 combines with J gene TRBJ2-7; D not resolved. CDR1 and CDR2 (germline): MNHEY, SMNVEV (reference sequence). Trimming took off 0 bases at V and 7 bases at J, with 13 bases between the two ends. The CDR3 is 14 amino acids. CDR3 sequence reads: CASSLSSGLREQYF. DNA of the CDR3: TGTGCCAGCAGTTTATCGTCAGGTCTACGGGAGCAGTACTTC.

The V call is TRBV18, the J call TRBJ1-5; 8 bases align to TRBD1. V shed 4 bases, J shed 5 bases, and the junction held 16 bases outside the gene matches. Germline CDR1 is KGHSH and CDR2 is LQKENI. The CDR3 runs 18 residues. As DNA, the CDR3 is TGTGCCAGCTCACGCAAAAAACAGGGGGAGGGACCTTATCAGCCCCAGCATTTT. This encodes CASSRKKQGEGPYQPQHF.

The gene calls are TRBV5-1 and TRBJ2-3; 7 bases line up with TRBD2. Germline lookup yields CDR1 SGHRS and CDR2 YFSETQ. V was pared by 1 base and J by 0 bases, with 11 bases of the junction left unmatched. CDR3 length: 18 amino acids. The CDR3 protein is CASSLSPLAFASTDTQYF. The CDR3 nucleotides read TGCGCCAGCAGCTTGAGCCCACTAGCGTTCGCTAGCACAGATACGCAGTATTTT.

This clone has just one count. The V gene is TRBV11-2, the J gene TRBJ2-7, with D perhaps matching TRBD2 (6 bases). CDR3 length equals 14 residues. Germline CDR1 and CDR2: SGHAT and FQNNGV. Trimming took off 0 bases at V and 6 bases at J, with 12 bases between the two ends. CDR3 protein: CASSLDGSGGEQYF. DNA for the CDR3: TGTGCCAGCAGCTTAGACGGGAGTGGTGGCGAGCAGTACTTC.

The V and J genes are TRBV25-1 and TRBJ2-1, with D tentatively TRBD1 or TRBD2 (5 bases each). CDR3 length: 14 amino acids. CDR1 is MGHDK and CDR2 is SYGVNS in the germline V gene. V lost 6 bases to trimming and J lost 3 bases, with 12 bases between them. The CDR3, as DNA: TGTGCCAGCAGCAACCGGGACGACTACAATGAGCAGTTCTTC. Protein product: CASSNRDDYNEQFF. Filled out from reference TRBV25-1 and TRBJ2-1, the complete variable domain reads EADIYQTPRYLVIGTGKKITLECSQTMGHDKMYWYQQDPGMELHLIHYSYGVNSTEKGDLSSESTVSRIRTEHFPLTLESARPSHTSQYLCASSNRDDYNEQFFGPGTRLTVL.

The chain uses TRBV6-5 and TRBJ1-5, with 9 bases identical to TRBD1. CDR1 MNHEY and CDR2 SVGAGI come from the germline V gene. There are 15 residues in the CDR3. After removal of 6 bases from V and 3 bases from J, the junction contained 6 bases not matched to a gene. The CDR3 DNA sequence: TGTGCCAGCAGAGCCGGGACAGGGTCCAATCAGCCCCAGCATTTT. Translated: CASRAGTGSNQPQHF.

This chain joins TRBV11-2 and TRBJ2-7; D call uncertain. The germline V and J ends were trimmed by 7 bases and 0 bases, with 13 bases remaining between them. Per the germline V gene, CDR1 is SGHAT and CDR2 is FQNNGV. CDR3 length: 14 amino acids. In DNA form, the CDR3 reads TGTGCCAGCAACGACCCCGGATCCTCCTACGAGCAGTACTTC. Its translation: CASNDPGSSYEQYF.

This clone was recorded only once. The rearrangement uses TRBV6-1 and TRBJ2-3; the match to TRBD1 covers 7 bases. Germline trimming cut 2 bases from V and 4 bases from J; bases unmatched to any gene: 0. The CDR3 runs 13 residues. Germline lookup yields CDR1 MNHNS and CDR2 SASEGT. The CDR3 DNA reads TGTGCCAGCAGTGAAACAGGGGCAGATACGCAGTATTTT. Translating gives CASSETGADTQYF.